This entry is about one T cell receptor beta chain. Its antigen is undetermined. Over chemoradiotherapy, repertoires were sampled more than once. J lost 4 bases, V lost 4 bases, and 8 bases had no gene match. This CDR3 has 15 amino acids. CDR1 and CDR2 from the germline V gene are SGHDN and FVKESK. This record belongs to a study of chemoradiotherapy in HPV16-positive cancers. Overall study context: Functional T-cell assays on two HPV16-positive patients' cells defined candidate HPV-specific clones and common TCR motifs. Findings and limits, study-wide: Candidate HPV-specific clones and E7-related TCR motifs grew in tumor during treatment. Functional assays defining HPV-specific T cells used only a couple of HPV16-positive patients.

This table comes from immunoSEQ multiplex PCR, and its TCRdb copy is limited to in-frame clones, with some not included. This sample has about 25,000 clones; around nine tenths occur once, and the top ten carry about a fifth. The sequence derives from a human donor with HPV-associated anogenital cancer. The source was blood, collected from a patient who underwent chemoradiotherapy. This sequence joins TRBV14 and TRBJ2-7; 9 positions agree with TRBD1. The CDR3 region has the DNA TGTGCCAGCAGCCCTCGAGACAGGGGGATATACGAGCAGTACTTC. Translation gives CASSPRDRGIYEQYF. The full variable domain, rest sourced from reference TRBV14 and TRBJ2-7, is EAGVTQFPSHSVIEKGQTVTLRCDPISGHDNLYWYRRVMGKEIKFLLHFVKESKQDESGMPNNRFLAERTGGTYSTLKVQPAELEDSGVYFCASSPRDRGIYEQYFGPGTRLTVT.